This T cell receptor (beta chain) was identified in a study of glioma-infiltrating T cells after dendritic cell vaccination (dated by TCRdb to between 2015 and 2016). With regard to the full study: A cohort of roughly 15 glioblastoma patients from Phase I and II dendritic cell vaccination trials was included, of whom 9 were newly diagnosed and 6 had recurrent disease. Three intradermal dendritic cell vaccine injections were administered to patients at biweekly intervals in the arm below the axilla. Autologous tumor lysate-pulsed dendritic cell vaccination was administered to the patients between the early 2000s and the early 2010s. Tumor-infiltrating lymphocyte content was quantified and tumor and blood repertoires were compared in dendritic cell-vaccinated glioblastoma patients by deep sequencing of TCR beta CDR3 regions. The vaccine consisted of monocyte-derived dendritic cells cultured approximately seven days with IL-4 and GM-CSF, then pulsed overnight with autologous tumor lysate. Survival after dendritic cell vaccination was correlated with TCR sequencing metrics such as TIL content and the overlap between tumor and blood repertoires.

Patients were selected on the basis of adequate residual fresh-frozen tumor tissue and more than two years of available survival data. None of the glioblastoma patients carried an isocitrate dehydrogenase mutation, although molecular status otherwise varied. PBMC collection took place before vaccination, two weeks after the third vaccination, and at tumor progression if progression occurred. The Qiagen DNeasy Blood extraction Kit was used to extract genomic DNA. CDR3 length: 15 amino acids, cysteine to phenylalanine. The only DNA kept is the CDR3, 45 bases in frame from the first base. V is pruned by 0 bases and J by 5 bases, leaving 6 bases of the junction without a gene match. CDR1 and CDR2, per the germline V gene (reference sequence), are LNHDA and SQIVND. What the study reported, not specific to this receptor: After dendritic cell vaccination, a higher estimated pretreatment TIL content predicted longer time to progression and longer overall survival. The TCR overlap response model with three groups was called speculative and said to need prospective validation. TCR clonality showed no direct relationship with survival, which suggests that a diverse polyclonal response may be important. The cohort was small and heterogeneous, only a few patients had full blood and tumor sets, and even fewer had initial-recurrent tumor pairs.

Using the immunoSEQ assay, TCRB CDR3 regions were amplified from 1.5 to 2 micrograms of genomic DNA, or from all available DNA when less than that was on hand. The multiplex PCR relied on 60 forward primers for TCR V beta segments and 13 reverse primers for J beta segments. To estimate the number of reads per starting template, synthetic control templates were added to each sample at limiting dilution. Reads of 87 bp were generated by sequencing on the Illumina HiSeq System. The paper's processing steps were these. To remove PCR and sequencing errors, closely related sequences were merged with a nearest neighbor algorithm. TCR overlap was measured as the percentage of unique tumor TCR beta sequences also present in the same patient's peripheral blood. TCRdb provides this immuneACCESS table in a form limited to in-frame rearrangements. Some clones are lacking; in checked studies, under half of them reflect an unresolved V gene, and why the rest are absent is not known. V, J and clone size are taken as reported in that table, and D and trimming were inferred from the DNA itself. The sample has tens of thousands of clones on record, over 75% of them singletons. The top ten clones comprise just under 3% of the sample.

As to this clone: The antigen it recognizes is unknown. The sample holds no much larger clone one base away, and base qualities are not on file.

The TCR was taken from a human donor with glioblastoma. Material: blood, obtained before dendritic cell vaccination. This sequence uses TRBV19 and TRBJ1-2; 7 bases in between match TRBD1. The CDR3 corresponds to CASSIEGTAGYGYTF. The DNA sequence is TGTGCCAGTAGTATAGAGGGGACAGCTGGGTATGGCTACACCTTC.